This T cell receptor beta chain was found in a study of CD8 T cells in Susac syndrome. CD8+ and CD4+ T cells from blood underwent TCR beta sequencing, which was carried out in a high-throughput format. Patients with Susac syndrome fulfilled recently defined diagnostic criteria for definite or probable disease. CDR1 and CDR2 (germline): SGHTA, FQGNSA. Trimming left V 5 bases short and J 5 bases short, with 11 bases between. The CDR3 spans 13 residues. It was with random hexamers that 0.5 to 1 ug RNA was reverse transcribed. The method of amplification for TCR beta CDR3 was immunoSEQ multiplex PCR, covering 54 Vbeta and 13 Jbeta. TCRdb re-called the immunoSEQ multiplex PCR reads through MiXCR, storing one row per CDR3 protein. Seen here are about 180,000 distinct CDR3 sequences, 85% to 95% observed once, and the top ten hold over 0.095%.

The source is a human donor with Susac syndrome. Sequencing used CD4+ T cells from PBMCs. V is TRBV7-2 and J is TRBJ2-3; D is unclear. This CDR3 reads CASSKIGVDTQYF. CDR3 sequence (DNA): TGTGCCAGCAGCAAAATTGGGGTAGATACGCAGTATTTT.